This entry features one TCR beta chain sequence. Time point of the sample: baseline, week 1 (first vaccination visit). Treatment denoted: pre-vaccination baseline after standard-of-care therapy. TCRdb's table, derived via immunoSEQ multiplex PCR, lists solely in-frame clones and lacks some. Of around 89,000 clones in the sample, roughly 85% are singletons; the top ten hold 6% to 9.5%. The source of the sample is a study of a mutant IDH1 vaccine in newly diagnosed glioma. Looking at the study overall: Averaging roughly 40 years of age, treated patients were around 60% male and approximately 38% female.

Trimming pared 7 bases from V and 7 bases from J, leaving 19 bases between. Germline CDR1 is SNHLY and CDR2 is FYNNEI. The CDR3 spans 15 residues. The receptor was derived from a woman in her 50s with glioma. The rearrangement uses TRBV2 and TRBJ2-2; the D call may be TRBD1 or TRBD2 (7 bases each). Sequencing was performed on PBMCs, taken from a glioma patient treated with radiotherapy, temozolomide or both. CDR3 nucleotides: TGTGCCAGCAACCACCGACAGGGAGGGAACGGGGAGCTGTTTTTT. Amino acid sequence: CASNHRQGGNGELFF.